Presented here are 8 T cell receptor beta chains from one specimen sequenced in a study of PD-L1 blockade in urothelial cancer. Assay used: immunoSEQ multiplex PCR; TCRdb lists only in-frame clones, some missing. Seen here are 75,000 to 95,000 clones, more than 90% observed once, and the top ten hold around 10%. The sample consisted of PBMCs, taken around atezolizumab (anti-PD-L1) treatment. All receptors derive from a man aged 55 to 70 with urothelial cancer.

The rearrangement links TRBV7-3 to TRBJ1-4; maybe TRBD1 (5 bases). The CDR3 totals 14 residues. V gave up 1 base and J gave up 7 bases, with 10 bases separating them. The germline V gene has CDR1 SGHTA and CDR2 FQGTGA. The CDR3 coding sequence is TGTGCCAGCAGCTTAAACCAGGGAACTGAAAAACTGTTTTTT. It is translated as CASSLNQGTEKLFF.

This chain connects TRBV4-3 to TRBJ2-7; possibly TRBD1 for D (6 bases). Looked up from germline, CDR1 is LGHNA and CDR2 is YSLEER. V was pared by 2 bases and J by 3 bases, with 11 bases between. There are 14 residues in the CDR3. The CDR3 is CASSQTQGFYEQYF. CDR3 bases: TGCGCCAGCAGCCAAACACAGGGATTCTACGAGCAGTACTTC.

This chain uses TRBV5-4 with TRBJ1-1, with D perhaps matching TRBD1 (5 bases). The CDR3 sequence is 15 residues long. Germline CDR1 and CDR2: SGHNT and YYREEE (reference sequence). The V gene lost 5 bases and the J gene lost 3 bases, with 17 bases spanning the gap. In nucleotides, the CDR3 is TGTGCCAGCAGGAACACCGGGAGGGGAGACACTGAAGCTTTCTTT. This sequence encodes CASRNTGRGDTEAFF.

The chain carries TRBV18 and TRBJ2-3, with D unclear. The CDR3 is 13 amino acids. Trimming stripped 4 bases from V and 6 bases from J, with 11 bases between. The V gene's germline CDR1 is KGHSH and CDR2 LQKENI. The CDR3 bases are TGTGCCAGCTCACTGGCGGATAGCGATACGCAGTATTTT. Protein sequence: CASSLADSDTQYF.

The genes are TRBV20-1 and TRBJ2-7; no definite D call. The germline CDR1 and CDR2 sequences are DFQATT and SNEGSKA (reference sequence). The V end lost 3 bases, the J end lost 7 bases, and 10 bases lay between the germline ends. The CDR3 contains 11 residues. DNA of the CDR3: TGCAGTGCTAGCCCCTATGAAGAGCAGTACTTC. Its protein product is CSASPYEEQYF.

V and J are TRBV25-1 and TRBJ2-2, with 7 nucleotides matching TRBD2. The V gene's germline CDR1 is MGHDK and CDR2 SYGVNS. CDR3 size: 14 residues. V was clipped by 4 bases and J by 4 bases; unmatched bases: 3. The CDR3 reads CASSVSGGTGELFF. The CDR3 region has the DNA TGTGCCAGCAGTGTTTCGGGGGGCACCGGGGAGCTGTTTTTT.

This chain links TRBV7-9 with TRBJ2-2; possible D gene TRBD2, 6 bases. In germline, CDR1 is SEHNR, CDR2 FQNEAQ (reference sequence). The CDR3 runs to 15 residues. V was pared by 3 bases and J by 3 bases, with 11 bases between. CDR3: CASSFGGPDTGELFF. DNA for the CDR3: TGTGCCAGCAGCTTCGGGGGACCGGACACCGGGGAGCTGTTTTTT. The full variable domain, rest sourced from reference TRBV7-9 and TRBJ2-2, is DTGVSQNPRHKITKRGQNVTFRCDPISEHNRLYWYRQTLGQGPEFLTYFQNEAQLEKSRLLSDRFSAERPKGSFSTLEIQRTEQGDSAMYLCASSFGGPDTGELFFGEGSRLTVL.

The chain carries TRBV7-8 and TRBJ2-5, with D unclear. V was cut by 1 base and J by 2 bases, with 8 bases left in between. The germline V gene has CDR1 SGHVS and CDR2 FQNEAQ. The CDR3 contains 14 residues. For the CDR3, the DNA is TGTGCCAGCAGCTTAGATCCGCGGCAAGAGACCCAGTACTTC. This sequence encodes CASSLDPRQETQYF.